A selection of T cell receptor beta chains follows, all from one sample in a study of cytotoxic CD8 clonotypes in ibrutinib-treated CLL. The assay was immunoSEQ multiplex PCR, and TCRdb's table has in-frame clones only and misses some. In the table there are some 300,000 clones, roughly 80% of which are singletons. This specimen consisted of PBMCs, obtained before ibrutinib treatment. The receptor set was obtained from a human donor with chronic lymphocytic leukemia. The CDR3 runs from the conserved cysteine through the conserved F or W. Fields, in order: J gene, V gene, clone size, D gene, CDR3 protein, CDR3 DNA. A D gene is named only where the DNA matches it firmly. Rows may omit the clone size; those that give it use once, few, many or a size class.

>TRBJ2-7|TRBV9|.|TRBD2
CASSPTSGSSYEQYF
TGTGCCAGCAGCCCGACTAGCGGGAGCTCCTACGAGCAGTACTTC
>TRBJ1-4|TRBV7-8|.|.
CASSLAFNRDRRKLFF
TGTGCCAGCAGCTTAGCGTTTAACCGGGACCGTCGAAAACTGTTTTTT
>TRBJ1-5|TRBV7-6|few|.
CASSSDILGQPQHF
TGTGCCAGCAGCTCGGACATTTTAGGTCAGCCCCAGCATTTT
>TRBJ1-2|TRBV11-2|.|.
CASSPATGGYTF
TGTGCCAGCAGCCCGGCGACCGGGGGCTACACCTTC
>TRBJ2-7|TRBV29-1|.|.
CSVTGASYEQYF
TGCAGCGTGACTGGGGCGTCCTACGAGCAGTACTTC
>TRBJ2-7|TRBV5-6|.|TRBD2
CASSNRLADSYEQYF
TGTGCCAGCAGCAACAGACTAGCGGACTCCTACGAGCAGTACTTC
>TRBJ1-2|TRBV19|.|.
CASSVQGHGYGYTF
TGTGCCAGTAGTGTACAGGGACATGGCTATGGCTACACCTTC
>TRBJ2-5|TRBV9|few|TRBD2
CASSVGLAGETQYF
TGTGCCAGCAGCGTAGGACTAGCGGGAGAGACCCAGTACTTC
>TRBJ1-2|TRBV29-1|.|TRBD1
CSVSKGTGISYGYTF
TGCAGCGTTAGCAAAGGGACAGGCATAAGCTATGGCTACACCTTC
>TRBJ1-1|TRBV29-1|.|.
CSVPRENTEAFF
TGCAGCGTTCCGCGGGAGAACACTGAAGCTTTCTTT
>TRBJ2-3|TRBV27|.|TRBD2
CASSLHGREVVTDTQYF
TGTGCCAGCAGTTTACACGGGCGGGAGGTAGTCACAGATACGCAGTATTTT
>TRBJ1-5|TRBV29-1|few|TRBD1
CSVGQGGQPQHF
TGCAGCGTTGGACAGGGCGGGCAGCCCCAGCATTTT
>TRBJ2-1|TRBV27|.|TRBD2
CASSPLGREGDEQFF
TGTGCCAGCAGTCCGCTGGGGCGGGAGGGTGATGAGCAGTTCTTC
>TRBJ1-3|TRBV18|.|.
CASSPGSDSGNTIYF
TGTGCCAGCTCACCAGGTTCGGACTCTGGAAACACCATATATTTT
>TRBJ1-1|TRBV7-7|.|.
CASSPLGAARQGPSRSTEAFF
TGTGCTAGCAGCCCCCTAGGGGCGGCGAGGCAGGGACCGTCGCGGAGCACTGAAGCTTTCTTT
>TRBJ1-4|TRBV6-5|.|.
CASSYGGTNEKLFF
TGTGCCAGCAGTTACGGGGGGACTAATGAAAAACTGTTTTTT
>TRBJ2-7|TRBV15|.|TRBD2
CATSRGGLVGEQYF
TGTGCCACCAGCAGAGGTGGACTAGTGGGTGAGCAGTACTTC
>TRBJ2-2|TRBV5-1|.|TRBD2
CASSRLAGDRTGELFF
TGCGCCAGCAGTCGACTAGCGGGAGATAGGACCGGGGAGCTGTTTTTT
>TRBJ2-3|TRBV7-2|.|.
CASSPTRTDTQYF
TGTGCCAGCAGCCCAACTAGGACAGATACGCAGTATTTT
>TRBJ1-5|TRBV29-1|.|.
CSVAQGGSNQPQHF
TGCAGCGTCGCACAGGGAGGAAGCAATCAGCCCCAGCATTTT
>TRBJ1-4|TRBV6-1|.|TRBD1
CASSDGTGRQKLFF
TGTGCCAGCAGTGACGGGACAGGGCGACAAAAACTGTTTTTT
>TRBJ1-2|TRBV29-1|.|.
CSVAPPHQWDYGYTF
TGCAGCGTTGCCCCCCCCCACCAGTGGGACTATGGCTACACCTTC
>TRBJ2-1|TRBV5-1|.|.
CASADRSEQFF
TGCGCCAGTGCGGACCGGAGCGAGCAGTTCTTC
>TRBJ2-1|TRBV25-1|.|TRBD1
CASRDRASYNEQFF
TGTGCCAGCAGGGACAGGGCGTCCTACAATGAGCAGTTCTTC
>TRBJ2-3|TRBV9|.|.
CASSVASGTDTQYF
TGTGCCAGCAGCGTAGCGAGCGGCACAGATACGCAGTATTTT
>TRBJ2-7|TRBV7-9|once|.
CASSQPTGSYEQYF
TGTGCCAGCAGCCAACCCACAGGGTCCTACGAGCAGTACTTC
>TRBJ1-1|TRBV5-1|.|TRBD1
CASSFTGEYTEAFF
TGCGCCAGCAGCTTCACAGGGGAATACACTGAAGCTTTCTTT
>TRBJ2-1|TRBV5-1|.|TRBD2
CASSGGLAGPNEQFF
TGCGCCAGCAGCGGGGGACTAGCGGGCCCTAATGAGCAGTTCTTC
>TRBJ2-1|TRBV27|few|.
CASLRSGGHRVEQFF
TGTGCCAGCCTTAGATCGGGAGGACACAGGGTTGAGCAGTTCTTC
>TRBJ2-7|TRBV18|.|TRBD1
CASSPGTGPDEQYF
TGTGCCAGCTCACCAGGGACAGGGCCTGACGAGCAGTACTTC
>TRBJ2-7|TRBV5-6|.|.
CASSLEEWGVYEQYF
TGTGCCAGCAGCTTGGAAGAATGGGGAGTCTACGAGCAGTACTTC
>TRBJ1-5|TRBV7-8|.|TRBD1
CASFAGGVYSNQPQHF
TGTGCCAGCTTCGCAGGGGGCGTGTATAGCAATCAGCCCCAGCATTTT
>TRBJ1-2|TRBV11-2|once|.
CASTQGHGYTF
TGTGCCAGCACACAGGGCCATGGCTACACCTTC
>TRBJ2-3|TRBV18|.|.
CASSPSYRASTDTQYF
TGTGCCAGCTCACCGTCCTACCGGGCTAGCACAGATACGCAGTATTTT
>TRBJ1-6|TRBV10-3|.|.
CAISESTIKRSPLHF
TGTGCCATCAGTGAGTCGACCATTAAACGATCACCCCTCCACTTT
>TRBJ1-5|TRBV4-2|.|TRBD1
CASSRSGQGNSNQPQHF
TGTGCCAGCAGCCGCTCGGGACAGGGGAATAGCAATCAGCCCCAGCATTTT